Listed below are T cell receptor beta chains from one sample, sequenced in a study of spatial heterogeneity in lung cancer. MiXCR, applied by TCRdb to the 5' RACE reads, yields one record per CDR3 protein. This table holds 35,000 to 55,000 distinct CDR3 sequences, 12% to 15% found once. The starting material was PBMCs, obtained at surgery. The receptors here all came from a male donor with early-stage non-small cell lung cancer. The CDR3 runs from the conserved cysteine through the conserved F or W. Each record gives: D gene, J gene, V gene, CDR3 length, clone size, CDR3 protein, CDR3 DNA. D genes are given only for firm matches. The size field is filled for only some rows; it gives once, few, many or a size class.

>TRBD1|TRBJ1-4|TRBV6-1|14|NA
CASSLGTGREKLFF
TGTGCCAGCTCTCTCGGGACAGGCAGGGAAAAACTGTTTTTT
>NA|TRBJ1-5|TRBV5-1|14|few
CASSSSGEGQPQHF
TGCGCCAGCAGCTCTTCGGGAGAGGGACAGCCCCAGCATTTT
>TRBD1|TRBJ1-1|TRBV3-1|14|NA
CASSPDRGGTEAFF
TGTGCCAGCAGCCCTGACAGGGGAGGCACTGAAGCTTTCTTT
>TRBD1|TRBJ1-1|TRBV6-1|13|many
CASSETGGREAFF
TGTGCCAGCAGTGAGACAGGGGGCCGTGAAGCTTTCTTT
>NA|TRBJ2-3|TRBV29-1|13|NA
CRVIRTSTDTQYF
TGCAGAGTTATCCGAACTAGCACAGATACGCAGTATTTT
>TRBD1|TRBJ2-1|TRBV11-2|13|many
CASRRQGSNEQFF
TGTGCCAGCCGAAGACAGGGAAGCAATGAGCAGTTCTTC
>TRBD1|TRBJ1-1|TRBV4-3|15|NA
CASSPWTGIDTEAFF
TGCGCCAGCAGCCCCTGGACAGGGATTGACACTGAAGCTTTCTTT
>NA|TRBJ1-2|TRBV6-5|12|few
CASRTGYYGYTF
TGTGCCAGCAGAACAGGGTACTATGGCTACACCTTC
>NA|TRBJ1-4|TRBV20-1|14|few
CSARVAGVDEKLFF
TGCAGTGCTAGAGTTGCAGGGGTAGATGAAAAACTGTTTTTT
>TRBD1|TRBJ1-2|TRBV30|13|few
CAWSADRAYGYTF
TGTGCCTGGAGTGCGGACAGGGCCTATGGCTACACCTTC
>TRBD1|TRBJ2-3|TRBV27|15|NA
CASSLGTGIGDTQYF
TGTGCCAGCAGTTTAGGGACAGGGATTGGAGATACGCAGTATTTT
>NA|TRBJ2-1|TRBV4-3|17|many
CASSQDPRVAPYNEQFF
TGCGCCAGCAGCCAAGATCCCCGGGTAGCCCCCTACAATGAGCAGTTCTTC
>TRBD1|TRBJ2-7|TRBV7-9|15|NA
CASSWTGPLSYEQYF
TGTGCCAGCAGCTGGACAGGGCCCCTCTCCTACGAGCAGTACTTC
>NA|TRBJ1-1|TRBV29-1|10|many
CSVVSTEAFF
TGCAGCGTTGTTTCCACTGAAGCTTTCTTT
>NA|TRBJ2-1|TRBV4-3|13|few
CASSQVGDNEQFF
TGCGCCAGCAGCCAAGTCGGGGATAATGAGCAGTTCTTC
>NA|TRBJ1-1|TRBV4-1|17|few
CASSQVRGLRVDTEAFF
TGCGCCAGCAGCCAAGTGAGGGGACTGAGGGTGGACACTGAAGCTTTCTTT
>TRBD2|TRBJ2-2|TRBV10-2|16|few
CASSQLAVANTGELFF
TGCGCCAGCAGCCAACTAGCGGTCGCGAACACCGGGGAGCTGTTTTTT
>TRBD1|TRBJ1-5|TRBV5-6|15|NA
CASSLGTGHNQPQHF
TGTGCCAGCAGCCTTGGGACAGGACACAATCAGCCCCAGCATTTT
>TRBD1|TRBJ2-3|TRBV18|14|few
CASSPDRSTDTQYF
TGTGCCAGCTCACCGGACAGGAGCACAGATACGCAGTATTTT
>NA|TRBJ2-5|TRBV28|14|few
CASSFDRSHETQYF
TGTGCCAGCAGTTTCGACAGGAGTCACGAGACCCAGTACTTC
>NA|TRBJ2-1|TRBV28|18|many
CASSTLIMRGNSYNEQFF
TGTGCCAGCAGTACCCTCATTATGCGGGGCAACTCCTACAATGAGCAGTTCTTC
>NA|TRBJ2-2|TRBV20-1|14|NA
CSAPVGGNTGELFF
TGCAGTGCCCCGGTGGGGGGCAACACCGGGGAGCTGTTTTTT
>NA|TRBJ2-3|TRBV15|13|few
CATSRDRIDTQYF
TGTGCCACCAGCAGAGATCGGATAGATACGCAGTATTTT
>TRBD1|TRBJ1-2|TRBV20-1|14|many
CSARPPGQAYGYTF
TGCAGTGCTAGACCGCCGGGACAGGCCTATGGCTACACCTTC
>NA|TRBJ2-5|TRBV7-9|13|NA
CASSLGPEETQYF
TGTGCCAGCAGCTTAGGCCCAGAGGAGACCCAGTACTTC
>NA|TRBJ1-6|TRBV20-1|14|NA
CSARVDRRNSPLHF
TGCAGTGCTAGAGTTGACAGACGAAATTCACCCCTCCACTTT
>NA|TRBJ1-2|TRBV7-2|13|few
CASSLNRDYGYTF
TGTGCCAGCAGCTTAAACAGGGACTATGGCTACACCTTC
>TRBD1|TRBJ2-3|TRBV20-1|15|NA
CSAKRQGWGTDTQYF
TGCAGTGCTAAGAGACAGGGATGGGGCACAGATACGCAGTATTTT
>NA|TRBJ1-1|TRBV5-1|18|many
CASSLTTGRGYLNTEAFF
TGCGCCAGCAGCTTGACCACTGGCAGGGGATACTTGAACACTGAAGCTTTCTTT
>TRBD2|TRBJ2-5|TRBV3-1|17|NA
CASRPKSAGGFTETQYF
TGTGCCAGCAGACCCAAGTCAGCGGGGGGGTTTACAGAGACCCAGTACTTC
>NA|TRBJ2-7|TRBV7-2|11|NA
CASSLFSEQYF
TGTGCCAGCAGCTTATTCTCCGAGCAGTACTTC
>NA|TRBJ1-2|TRBV2|13|few
CASSEWGARGYTF
TGTGCCAGCAGTGAATGGGGGGCGCGTGGCTACACCTTC
>NA|TRBJ2-1|TRBV20-1|16|few
CSATQPFSGSVGEQFF
TGCAGTGCCACCCAGCCATTCTCCGGGTCCGTAGGTGAGCAGTTCTTC
>TRBD1|TRBJ1-1|TRBV6-2/TRBV6-3|12|few
CASSYNRGPAFF
TGTGCCAGCAGTTACAACAGGGGGCCAGCTTTCTTT
>NA|TRBJ1-5|TRBV7-8|18|NA
CASSPLPGALTSNQPQHF
TGTGCCAGCAGCCCTCTTCCAGGGGCCCTCACCAGCAATCAGCCCCAGCATTTT
>NA|TRBJ2-3|TRBV28|13|NA
CASSLGPADTQYF
TGTGCCAGCAGTTTGGGTCCCGCAGATACGCAGTATTTT
>NA|TRBJ2-5|TRBV28|15|many
CASTSRGGPEETQYF
TGTGCCAGCACCTCCAGAGGGGGGCCCGAAGAGACCCAGTACTTC
>TRBD2|TRBJ2-7|TRBV27|15|many
CASSFNGGGLYEQYF
TGTGCCAGCAGTTTCAATGGCGGGGGGCTGTACGAGCAGTACTTC
>NA|TRBJ1-5|TRBV20-1|13|few
CSAKVGSNQPQHF
TGCAGTGCTAAGGTTGGGTCAAATCAGCCCCAGCATTTT
>TRBD2|TRBJ2-6|TRBV5-1|17|many
CASSLVSGGSGANVLTF
TGCGCCAGCAGCTTGGTTAGCGGGGGCTCTGGGGCCAACGTCCTGACTTTC
>TRBD2|TRBJ2-1|TRBV5-4|16|NA
CASSLDGLAEYNEQFF
TGTGCCAGCAGCTTGGACGGACTAGCGGAGTACAATGAGCAGTTCTTC
>TRBD1|TRBJ1-2|TRBV28|14|many
CASSLGRGQGGYTF
TGTGCCAGCAGTTTAGGCAGGGGGCAAGGAGGCTACACCTTC
>NA|TRBJ2-2|TRBV5-1|13|many
CASLQEYTGELFF
TGCGCCAGCTTACAGGAATACACCGGGGAGCTGTTTTTT
>NA|TRBJ1-1|TRBV5-4|14|few
CASSRTTANTEAFF
TGTGCCAGCAGCCGGACGACAGCGAACACTGAAGCTTTCTTT
>TRBD2|TRBJ2-1|TRBV20-1|15|many
CSAVWAGGPYNEQFF
TGCAGTGCTGTCTGGGCGGGGGGGCCCTACAATGAGCAGTTCTTC
>NA|TRBJ1-1|TRBV29-1|13|NA
CSVVWGWNTEAFF
TGCAGCGTTGTTTGGGGCTGGAACACTGAAGCTTTCTTT
>NA|TRBJ1-5|TRBV4-3|13|many
CASSQDKGQPQHF
TGCGCCAGCAGCCAAGATAAGGGGCAGCCCCAGCATTTT
>TRBD2|TRBJ2-1|TRBV6-2/TRBV6-3|15|many
CASRLAGASRDEQFF
TGTGCCAGCCGACTAGCGGGAGCCTCTCGCGATGAGCAGTTCTTC
>TRBD1|TRBJ2-4|TRBV10-3|14|many
CAISEPGQKNIQYF
TGTGCCATCAGTGAGCCGGGACAGAAAAACATTCAGTACTTC
>TRBD2|TRBJ2-3|TRBV29-1|14|NA
CSVEEAGGTDTQYF
TGCAGCGTTGAGGAGGCGGGGGGCACAGATACGCAGTATTTT
>NA|TRBJ1-5|TRBV6-1|15|few
CASRQHGYSNQPQHF
TGTGCCAGCAGGCAACACGGGTATAGCAATCAGCCCCAGCATTTT
>NA|TRBJ1-1|TRBV6-6|13|NA
CATDGQKNTEAFF
TGTGCCACGGACGGCCAGAAGAACACTGAAGCTTTCTTT
>NA|TRBJ2-2|TRBV3-1|13|few
CASSPTNTGELFF
TGTGCCAGCAGCCCGACGAACACCGGGGAGCTGTTTTTT
>TRBD2|TRBJ2-3|TRBV7-2|14|few
CASSPGLATDTQYF
TGTGCCAGCAGCCCGGGACTAGCCACAGATACGCAGTATTTT
>NA|TRBJ1-6|TRBV7-9|15|NA
CASSRTVFYNSPLHF
TGTGCCAGCAGTCGGACCGTATTCTATAATTCACCCCTCCACTTT
>NA|TRBJ1-1|TRBV20-1|14|NA
CSASPPQGRTEAFF
TGCAGTGCTAGTCCCCCGCAGGGCCGAACTGAAGCTTTCTTT
>TRBD1|TRBJ2-2|TRBV29-1|15|large
CSVEPGQGGTGELFF
TGCAGCGTTGAGCCCGGACAGGGAGGCACCGGGGAGCTGTTTTTT